Listed here are 23 T cell receptor beta chains from one sample, sequenced in a study of early T cells in non-severe SARS-CoV-2 infection. MiXCR was run by TCRdb on the 5' RACE reads, yielding one entry per CDR3 protein. The top ten clones hold 2.9% of a sample with about 80,000 distinct CDR3 sequences, about 16% of them seen once. The sequencing input was whole blood. These receptor sequences come from an adult who was a healthcare worker with PCR-confirmed SARS-CoV-2 infection or an uninfected control (not recorded which).

The chain combines TRBV5-1 with TRBJ2-7, with D tentatively TRBD1 (5 bases). The V end was cut by 0 bases, the J end by 3 bases, with 10 bases between. Germline loops: CDR1 SGHRS, CDR2 YFSETQ. The CDR3 totals 14 residues. The DNA of the CDR3 is TGCGCCAGCAGCTTGGTAGGGGTCGGCTACGAGCAGTACTTC. Amino acids: CASSLVGVGYEQYF.

This clonotype was found a few times. Here the CDR3 DNA reads TGTGCCAGCAGTGTGGACCTAAACACTGAAGCTTTCTTT. This codes for CASSVDLNTEAFF. This chain links TRBV2 with TRBJ1-1; D unresolved. The ends were cut back, 4 bases at V and 2 bases at J, with 8 bases in the middle. Per germline, CDR1 SNHLY and CDR2 FYNNEI. The CDR3 sequence is 13 residues long. The variable domain in full, completed from reference TRBV2 and TRBJ1-1, reads EPEVTQTPSHQVTQMGQEVILRCVPISNHLYFYWYRQILGQKVEFLVSFYNNEISEKSEIFDDQFSVERPDGSNFTLKIRSTKLEDSAMYFCASSVDLNTEAFFGQGTRLTVV.

This clonotype occurred a few times. The chain couples TRBV12-3 or TRBV12-4 to TRBJ1-2; D is unresolved. This CDR3 comprises 13 residues. The V end lost 8 bases, the J end lost 0 bases, and 10 bases lay between the germline ends. The CDR3: CASRPATNYGYTF. For the CDR3, the DNA is TGTGCCAGCCGGCCGGCTACTAACTATGGCTACACCTTC.

The sample holds a few counts of this clonotype. J is TRBJ1-4 and V is TRBV7-9; 7 nucleotides align to TRBD1. This CDR3 contains 13 residues. J gave up 5 bases and V 5 bases, and 2 bases lay outside the gene matches. Germline-derived CDR1 and CDR2 are SEHNR and FQNEAQ (reference sequence). The CDR3, as DNA: TGTGCCAGCAGCCTGGACAGGAATGAAAAACTGTTTTTT. This encodes CASSLDRNEKLFF. Looking up the rest from reference TRBV7-9 and TRBJ1-4 gives the full variable domain: DTGVSQNPRHKITKRGQNVTFRCDPISEHNRLYWYRQTLGQGPEFLTYFQNEAQLEKSRLLSDRFSAERPKGSFSTLEIQRTEQGDSAMYLCASSLDRNEKLFFGSGTQLSVL.

This clonotype was seen many times. The chain employs TRBV5-5 and TRBJ2-7; no definite D call. This CDR3 has 15 residues. CDR1 and CDR2 from the germline V gene are SGHKS and YYEKEE (reference sequence). Trimming left V 2 bases short and J 6 bases short, with 18 bases between. CDR3 region: CASSLPTNPPLEQYF. Written as DNA, the CDR3 is TGTGCCAGCAGCTTACCGACCAATCCACCACTCGAGCAGTACTTC.

This clonotype was observed a handful of times. The V and J genes are TRBV6-6 and TRBJ2-7; 8 bases fit TRBD1. CDR1 and CDR2 (germline): MNHNY, SVGAGI (reference sequence). J lost 0 bases, V lost 6 bases, and 7 bases had no gene match. The CDR3 extends over 15 amino acids. CDR3 sequence (DNA): TGTGCCAGCAGCCGCGGACAGGGTAACTCCTACGAGCAGTACTTC. Translation: CASSRGQGNSYEQYF.

This clonotype was observed many times. V and J are TRBV20-1 and TRBJ2-5; 12 bases map to TRBD2. This CDR3 contains 14 residues. In germline, CDR1 is DFQATT, CDR2 SNEGSKA (reference sequence). Germline trimming cut 6 bases from V and 4 bases from J; bases unmatched to any gene: 6. The CDR3 DNA sequence: TGCAGTGCCAAGACTAGCGGGAGAGGAGAGACCCAGTACTTC. It is translated as CSAKTSGRGETQYF.

This sequence joins TRBV7-9 and TRBJ2-2; TRBD1 matches at 8 bases. V was pared by 7 bases and J by 2 bases, with 3 bases of the junction left unmatched. Germline-derived CDR1 and CDR2 are SEHNR and FQNEAQ (reference sequence). The CDR3 is 14 residues long. The CDR3 DNA reads TGTGCCAGCAAGGACAGGGATAACACCGGGGAGCTGTTTTTT. The encoded protein is CASKDRDNTGELFF.

The chain links TRBV7-3 to TRBJ2-2, with D maybe TRBD2 (5 bases). Germline CDR1 and CDR2: SGHTA and FQGTGA. This CDR3 region has 14 residues. With 6 bases removed from V and 7 bases from J, the gap between germline ends came to 15 bases. Written as DNA, the CDR3 is TGTGCCAGCAGTCCGACTACCAGCGACGGGGAGCTGTTTTTT. Translated: CASSPTTSDGELFF.

CDR3 sequence: CSAQAGFGYTF. The CDR3 DNA reads as TGCAGTGCCCAGGCGGGGTTTGGCTACACCTTC. The chain combines TRBV20-1 with TRBJ1-2; no firm D call. The germline V and J ends were trimmed by 6 bases and 7 bases, with 12 bases remaining between them. The CDR3 length is 11 residues. In germline, CDR1 is DFQATT, CDR2 SNEGSKA (reference sequence).

This clonotype was detected a few times. This chain links TRBV2 with TRBJ1-1; TRBD1 might be the D (6 bases). Germline V CDR1 and CDR2: SNHLY, FYNNEI. With 2 bases removed from V and 3 bases from J, the gap between germline ends came to 10 bases. The CDR3 covers 14 residues. The CDR3 nucleotides read TGTGCCAGCAGTGAACAGGGGAGACACACTGAAGCTTTCTTT. Translation: CASSEQGRHTEAFF.

This clonotype showed up just a few times. This sequence joins TRBV13 and TRBJ1-2; tentatively, D is TRBD1 (6 bases). The CDR3 is 14 amino acids. Trimming cost V 4 bases and J 4 bases, with 13 bases left between them. The germline V gene has CDR1 PRHDT and CDR2 FYEKMQ (reference sequence). This chain's CDR3 is CASSSQGTGYGYTF. DNA for the CDR3: TGTGCCAGCAGCTCCCAGGGGACGGGCTATGGCTACACCTTC. Together with reference TRBV13 and TRBJ1-2, the CDR3 gives the full variable domain: AAGVIQSPRHLIKEKRETATLKCYPIPRHDTVYWYQQGPGQDPQFLISFYEKMQSDKGSIPDRFSAQQFSDYHSELNMSSLELGDSALYFCASSSQGTGYGYTFGSGTRLTVV.

This clonotype showed up just a few times. The chain combines TRBV7-2 with TRBJ2-7; D possibly corresponds to TRBD1 (5 bases). Germline V gene lookup returns CDR1 SGHTA and CDR2 FQGNSA. The CDR3 length is 14 residues. The V end was cut by 5 bases, the J end by 5 bases, with 16 bases between. This CDR3 reads CASSLDARVHEQYF. CDR3 nucleotides: TGTGCCAGCAGCCTCGACGCCAGGGTCCACGAGCAGTACTTC.

The rearrangement joins TRBV7-3 to TRBJ2-3; TRBD1 might be the D (6 bases). Germline CDR1 reads SGHTA; CDR2 reads FQGTGA. Between the trimmed V and J ends, which lost 0 bases and 8 bases, there was a span of 15 bases. CDR3 size: 15 residues. The CDR3 reads CASSLTAQGSGTQYF. CDR3 sequence (DNA): TGTGCCAGCAGCTTAACGGCCCAGGGGTCTGGTACGCAGTATTTT.

This clonotype was seen at least ten times. The V and J genes are TRBV12-3 or TRBV12-4 and TRBJ1-2; the D gene is possibly TRBD1 (5 bases). V lost 4 bases and J 5 bases, leaving 8 bases between the germline ends. The CDR3 sequence is 12 residues long. CDR3 sequence: CASSSGAYGYTF. The CDR3 bases are TGTGCCAGCAGTTCCGGGGCGTATGGCTACACCTTC.

This clonotype was counted only a few times. One junction end disagrees with the germline gene, perhaps due to a read error. The chain employs TRBV7-9 and TRBJ2-1; TRBD2 aligns across 7 bases. The CDR3 runs 15 residues. Germline loops: CDR1 SEHNR, CDR2 FQNEAQ (reference sequence). The CDR3 DNA sequence: TGTGCCAGCAGCTCGGAGACTAGCTCCCACAATGAGCAGTTCTTC. This codes for CASSSETSSHNEQFF.

The chain uses TRBV29-1 and TRBJ2-1; 8 bases are a match to TRBD2. The J segment lost 1 base and the V segment lost 5 bases, leaving 7 bases of the junction unmatched. The CDR3 consists of 15 residues. The V gene's germline CDR1 is SQVTM and CDR2 ANQGSEA. CDR3 nucleotides: TGCAGCGTTCGGAGCGGGAGAAGATCCTACAATGAGCAGTTCTTC. This codes for CSVRSGRRSYNEQFF.

This clonotype was recorded a few times. J is TRBJ1-3 and V is TRBV6-1, with 10 bases matching TRBD1. The CDR3 has 15 residues. The J segment lost 3 bases and the V segment lost 8 bases, leaving 7 bases of the junction unmatched. Germline V CDR1 and CDR2: MNHNS, SASEGT. The CDR3 DNA reads TGTGCCAGCGAAAGGACAGGGGGAGGTGGAAACACCATATATTTT. The encoded protein is CASERTGGGGNTIYF.

The genes are TRBV30 and TRBJ1-2, with TRBD1 as a possible D gene (5 bases). Looked up from germline, CDR1 is GTSNPN and CDR2 is SVGIG (reference sequence). The length of the CDR3 is 11 residues. Trimming took off 3 bases at V and 9 bases at J, with 11 bases between the two ends. CDR3 bases: TGTGCCTGGAGGGGAGACAGAAGCTACACCTTC. Translation gives CAWRGDRSYTF.

In this sample, this clonotype turned up a few times. The genes are TRBV11-3 and TRBJ2-7, with 9 bases fitting TRBD2. Germline V CDR1 and CDR2: SGHNT, YENEEA. V lost 4 bases and J lost 3; bases outside the gene matches: 7. The CDR3 loop spans 15 amino acids. The CDR3 region is CASSSLAGSYYEQYF. The CDR3 DNA sequence: TGTGCCAGCAGCTCTCTAGCGGGATCCTACTACGAGCAGTACTTC.

The chain is built from TRBV9 and TRBJ1-1; D is possibly TRBD1 (5 bases). V lost 2 bases and J 4 bases, leaving 9 bases between the germline ends. The CDR3 sequence is 13 residues long. Germline V CDR1 and CDR2: SGDLS, YYNGEE. The CDR3 nucleotides are TGTGCCAGCAGCGTCCAGGGTGTCACTGAAGCTTTCTTT. It encodes CASSVQGVTEAFF. Variable domain in full (rest from reference TRBV9 and TRBJ1-1): DSGVTQTPKHLITATGQRVTLRCSPRSGDLSVYWYQQSLDQGLQFLIQYYNGEERAKGNILERFSAQQFPDLHSELNLSSLELGDSALYFCASSVQGVTEAFFGQGTRLTVV.

The gene calls are TRBV6-6 and TRBJ2-2; no definite D call. Looked up from germline, CDR1 is MNHNY and CDR2 is SVGAGI (reference sequence). The CDR3 sequence is 13 residues long. Trimming removed 10 bases at V and 0 bases at J, with 9 bases between. The CDR3 DNA follows: TGTGCCACCCGAACGGCGAACACCGGGGAGCTGTTTTTT. The encoded protein is CATRTANTGELFF.

The chain recombines TRBV6-6 with TRBJ2-3; D is perhaps TRBD1 (6 bases). CDR3 length equals 14 residues. Germline CDR1 MNHNY, CDR2 SVGAGI (reference sequence). V was pared by 2 bases and J by 7 bases, with 13 bases between. CDR3 residues: CASSYGGPGNTQYF. The CDR3 DNA is TGTGCCAGCAGTTACGGGGGCCCGGGGAATACGCAGTATTTT.